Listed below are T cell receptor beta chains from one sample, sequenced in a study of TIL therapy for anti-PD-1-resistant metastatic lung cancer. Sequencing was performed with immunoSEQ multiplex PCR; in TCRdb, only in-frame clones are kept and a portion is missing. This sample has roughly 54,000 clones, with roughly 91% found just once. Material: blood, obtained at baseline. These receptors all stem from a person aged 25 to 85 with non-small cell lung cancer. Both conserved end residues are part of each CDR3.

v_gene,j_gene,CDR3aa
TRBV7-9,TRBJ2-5,CASSLVVLAGGMETQYF
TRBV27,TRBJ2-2,CASTPVWDSGWELFF
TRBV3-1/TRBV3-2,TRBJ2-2,CASAPGQNTGELFF
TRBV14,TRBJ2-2,CASSVLGSTGELFF
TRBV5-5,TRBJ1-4,CASSFGGGEKLFF
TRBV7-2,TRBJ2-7,CASSLRPPPYEQYF
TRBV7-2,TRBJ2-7,CASSLTPVAPTKQYF
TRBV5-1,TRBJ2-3,CASRPSGQASTDTQYF
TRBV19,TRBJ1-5,CASSIGPRGRNYQPQHF
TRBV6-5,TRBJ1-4,CAADRPNEKLFF
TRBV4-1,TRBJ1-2,CASSQESRGLGYTF
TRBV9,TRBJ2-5,CASSVGEASNQETQYF
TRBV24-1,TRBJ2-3,CATSGGVRESSTDTQYF
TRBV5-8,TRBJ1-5,CASSLGVGQGNHQPQHF
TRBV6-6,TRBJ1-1,CASKGLGQILFNEAFF
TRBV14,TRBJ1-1,CASSQIQNTEAFF
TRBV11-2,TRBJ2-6,CASSPGGAAGANVLTF
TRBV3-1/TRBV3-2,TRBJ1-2,CASSQENRGAGGYTF
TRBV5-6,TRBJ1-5,CASSSTLRASNQPQHF
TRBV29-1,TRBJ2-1,CSVERGDRGPNGEQFF
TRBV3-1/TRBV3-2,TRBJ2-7,CASSPGGDEQYF
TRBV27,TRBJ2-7,CASSFTYRDEQYF
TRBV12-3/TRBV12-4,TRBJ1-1,CASRGQENTEAFF
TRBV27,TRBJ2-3,CASSIRTSGTDTQYF
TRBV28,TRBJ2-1,CASSLGGGGGYNEQFF
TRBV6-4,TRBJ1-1,CASSDSRAALNTEAFF
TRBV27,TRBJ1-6,CASSNPRQGIASPLHF